The 18 T cell receptor beta chains reported below all come from one sample, sequenced in a study of OX40 agonist ivuxolimab in advanced cancers. The protocol was immunoSEQ multiplex PCR, while the TCRdb copy is restricted to in-frame clones and leaves out a portion. The sample carries approximately 82,000 clones, 86% recorded once. The sample consisted of CD4+ or CD8+ T cells sorted from blood, taken in a trial of the OX40 agonist ivuxolimab. These receptors were collected from an adult with an advanced solid tumor such as melanoma, head and neck, liver or kidney cancer.

This clone was seen at least ten times. The chain links TRBV10-1 to TRBJ2-1, with 10 bases that match TRBD1. CDR1 WNHNN and CDR2 SYGVQD come from the germline V gene (reference sequence). The CDR3 runs to 15 residues. The junction had 6 bases not matched to a gene; V was cut back by 2 bases and J by 8 bases. CDR3 in DNA: TGCGCCAGCAGTGAGGGGACAGGGGCATCCGATGAGCAGTTCTTC. Translation gives CASSEGTGASDEQFF.

This chain joins TRBV2 and TRBJ2-5; maybe TRBD2 (6 bases). Trimming took off 7 bases at V and 7 bases at J, with 16 bases between the two ends. This CDR3 comprises 13 residues. The germline V gene has CDR1 SNHLY and CDR2 FYNNEI. CDR3 region: CASTSVGDGTQYF. The CDR3 DNA sequence: TGTGCCAGCACTAGCGTCGGGGACGGGACCCAGTACTTC. Full variable domain (remainder filled in from reference TRBV2 and TRBJ2-5): EPEVTQTPSHQVTQMGQEVILRCVPISNHLYFYWYRQILGQKVEFLVSFYNNEISEKSEIFDDQFSVERPDGSNFTLKIRSTKLEDSAMYFCASTSVGDGTQYFGPGTRLLVL.

In the case of this clone: At one boundary the junction diverges from the germline segment, which might be a read error. This chain links TRBV7-7 with TRBJ2-1; 10 nucleotides line up with TRBD1. The CDR3 is made up of 15 amino acids. Per germline, CDR1 SSHAT and CDR2 FNYEAQ (reference sequence). Here the CDR3 reads CASSPGQGEWNEQFF. DNA of the CDR3: TGTGCTAGCAGCCCCGGACAGGGGGAGTGGAATGAGCAGTTCTTC. Full variable domain (rest looked up from reference TRBV7-7 and TRBJ2-1): GAGVSQSPRYKVTKRGQDVTLRCDPISSHATLYWYQQALGQGPEFLTYFNYEAQPDKSGLPSDRFSAERPEGSISTLTIQRTEQRDSAMYRCASSPGQGEWNEQFFGPGTRLTVL.

This clone occurred a few times. The chain links TRBV6-1 to TRBJ2-3; D could derive from TRBD1 or TRBD2 (6 bases each). Germline V gene lookup returns CDR1 MNHNS and CDR2 SASEGT. The CDR3 is 13 amino acids. The V and J ends lost 5 bases and 3 bases respectively, with 9 bases between them. In nucleotides, the CDR3 is TGTGCCAGCAGTACGGGGGCGACAGATACGCAGTATTTT. This gives the protein CASSTGATDTQYF.

The chain recombines TRBV6-1 with TRBJ1-5; perhaps TRBD1 as D (6 bases). V was pared by 3 bases and J by 4 bases, with 19 bases between. Germline V gene lookup returns CDR1 MNHNS and CDR2 SASEGT. This CDR3 contains 17 residues. The CDR3 region has the DNA TGTGCCAGCAGTGACAGGGGCTCCTCTCATGGAAATCAGCCCCAGCATTTT. This translates into CASSDRGSSHGNQPQHF.

The chain combines TRBV6-6 with TRBJ2-2; D is undetermined. CDR3 size: 12 residues. Trimming pared 0 bases from V and 9 bases from J, leaving 5 bases between. Looked up from germline, CDR1 is MNHNY and CDR2 is SVGAGI (reference sequence). Here the CDR3 DNA reads TGTGCCAGCAGTTACTCGAGCAGGGAGCTGTTTTTT. It is translated as CASSYSSRELFF.

The rearrangement joins TRBV9 to TRBJ2-7; 10 nucleotides agree with TRBD1. The CDR3 sequence is 15 residues long. Germline values: CDR1 SGDLS, CDR2 YYNGEE. With 3 bases clipped from V and 5 bases from J, the junction kept 8 bases outside the gene matches. The CDR3 here is CASSAGRTGGDEQYF. The CDR3 region has the DNA TGTGCCAGCAGCGCAGGTCGGACAGGGGGGGACGAGCAGTACTTC.

Concerning this clone itself: Germline and junction disagree at one end, which may indicate a read error. The chain carries TRBV7-7 and TRBJ2-1; D is possibly TRBD2 (6 bases). CDR3 size: 16 residues. From germline, CDR1 is SSHAT and CDR2 FNYEAQ (reference sequence). CDR3 DNA: TGTGCTAGCAGCTTAGAGGTCGGGGCGGGACACAATGAGCAGTTCTTC. Amino acids: CASSLEVGAGHNEQFF.

A single count supports this clone. The CDR3 nucleotides read TGTGCCAGTAGGACACAGGGAATTAATGAAAAACTGTTTTTT. Its translation is CASRTQGINEKLFF. The chain has TRBV19 and TRBJ1-4, with a weak D call TRBD1 (6 bases). This CDR3 region has 14 residues. V dropped 6 bases and J dropped 4 bases, with 12 bases sitting between them. Per germline, CDR1 LNHDA and CDR2 SQIVND (reference sequence). Complete variable domain (other parts from reference TRBV19 and TRBJ1-4): DGGITQSPKYLFRKEGQNVTLSCEQNLNHDAMYWYRQDPGQGLRLIYYSQIVNDFQKGDIAEGYSVSREKKESFPLTVTSAQKNPTAFYLCASRTQGINEKLFFGSGTQLSVL.

The sample holds one count of this clone. The chain is built from TRBV10-3 and TRBJ2-3; 12 nucleotides match TRBD2. Unmatched junction bases numbered 17, after V lost 2 bases and J lost 2 bases. The CDR3 spans 21 residues. In germline, CDR1 is ENHRY, CDR2 SYGVKD. CDR3 in DNA: TGTGCCATCAGTGAGCCATCTACTAGCGGGAGGACTCAGACTTACACAGATACGCAGTATTTT. This codes for CAISEPSTSGRTQTYTDTQYF.

This sequence joins TRBV19 and TRBJ2-3, with 7 bases identical to TRBD1. The CDR3 spans 14 residues. The junction had 7 bases not matched to a gene; V was cut back by 3 bases and J by 7 bases. Per the germline V gene, CDR1 is LNHDA and CDR2 is SQIVND (reference sequence). The CDR3 is CASSIPGQAHTQYF. The CDR3, as DNA: TGTGCCAGTAGTATCCCCGGACAGGCCCATACGCAGTATTTT.

The chain employs TRBV5-6 and TRBJ1-2; D call uncertain. V shed 4 bases and J shed 8 bases, with 21 bases lying between them. Germline V CDR1 and CDR2: SGHDT, YYEEEE. The CDR3 covers 15 residues. CDR3 DNA: TGTGCCAGCAGCCCCCCCGGGGAATCAATGCGGGGCTACACCTTC. As protein: CASSPPGESMRGYTF.

The CDR3 here is CASSGRVNEKLFF. The CDR3 region has the DNA TGTGCCAGCAGTGGCAGGGTTAATGAAAAACTGTTTTTT. V and J are TRBV7-2 and TRBJ1-4; a possible D gene is TRBD1 (5 bases). Deletions cut 6 bases from V and 4 bases from J, with 9 bases between. This CDR3 region has 13 residues. Germline-derived CDR1 and CDR2 are SGHTA and FQGNSA.

This clone was seen once. This sequence joins TRBV19 and TRBJ1-2, with a weak D call TRBD1 (6 bases). CDR3 length equals 13 residues. CDR1 is LNHDA, CDR2 SQIVND, per germline (reference sequence). Trimming stripped 4 bases from V and 1 base from J, with 7 bases between. The CDR3: CASSRTVNYGYTF. The CDR3 DNA is TGTGCCAGTAGTAGGACAGTTAACTATGGCTACACCTTC.

The chain couples TRBV6-1 to TRBJ1-5; D ambiguous. Per the germline V gene, CDR1 is MNHNS and CDR2 is SASEGT. CDR3 length: 15 amino acids. Trimming took off 2 bases at V and 0 bases at J, with 8 bases between the two ends. Here the CDR3 DNA reads TGTGCCAGCAGTGAACTTCAGCCTAGCAATCAGCCCCAGCATTTT. Residues: CASSELQPSNQPQHF.

The rearrangement uses TRBV18 and TRBJ2-5; D is ambiguous. V dropped 3 bases and J dropped 5 bases, with 10 bases sitting between them. The CDR3 is made up of 13 amino acids. In germline, CDR1 is KGHSH, CDR2 LQKENI. CDR3 loop: CASSPPPGETQYF. As DNA, the CDR3 is TGTGCCAGCTCACCCCCTCCCGGGGAGACCCAGTACTTC.

The chain employs TRBV18 and TRBJ2-3; 7 nucleotides agree with TRBD1. CDR3 size: 15 residues. V lost 2 bases, J lost 3 bases, and 5 bases stayed unmatched. CDR1 and CDR2 (germline): KGHSH, LQKENI. In DNA form, the CDR3 reads TGTGCCAGCTCACCAGTGGACAGGAAGACAGATACGCAGTATTTT. It translates to CASSPVDRKTDTQYF.

The chain uses TRBV11-2 and TRBJ2-1; D gene uncertain. V lost 5 bases to trimming and J lost 4 bases, with 9 bases between them. The CDR3 is 13 residues long. Germline V CDR1 and CDR2: SGHAT, FQNNGV. In DNA form, the CDR3 reads TGTGCCAGCAGCGTAGGTCTATACAATGAGCAGTTCTTC. Amino acids: CASSVGLYNEQFF.